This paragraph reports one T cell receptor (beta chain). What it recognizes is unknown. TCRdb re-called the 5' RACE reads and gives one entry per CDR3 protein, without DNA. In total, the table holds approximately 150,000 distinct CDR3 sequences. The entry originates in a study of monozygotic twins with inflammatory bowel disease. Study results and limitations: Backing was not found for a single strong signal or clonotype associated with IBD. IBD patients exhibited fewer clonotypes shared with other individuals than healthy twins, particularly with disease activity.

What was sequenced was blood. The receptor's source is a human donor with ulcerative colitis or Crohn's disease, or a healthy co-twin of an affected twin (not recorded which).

The CDR3 protein is CASSYGLTGANVLTF. The V and J genes are TRBV6-2 or TRBV6-3 and TRBJ2-6. From germline, CDR1 is MNHEY and CDR2 SVGEGT. The CDR3 totals 15 residues.